Given below is one TCR beta chain in context. Its antigen remains unknown. As handled by the study authors: When patient CD8+ clones larger than 1% were compared with published virus-specific TCRB sequences, few matched. Sequencing used immunoSEQ multiplex PCR; TCRdb keeps in-frame clones, though not all of them. V and J calls and clone size come straight from that table; D and trimming were deduced from the DNA. Seen here are 19,000 or so clones, approximately 80% observed once, and the top ten hold 11%. This sample is drawn from a study of somatic mutations in cytotoxic T cells in rheumatoid arthritis. Study in general: Flow sorting yielded some V beta antibody-stained T-cell populations at nearly 100% purity, among them V beta1+ cells sequenced for TCRB.

Points from the study as a whole: Age was associated with higher CD8+ clonality in rheumatoid arthritis patients, not in healthy controls. The targets (antigens) of the expanded CD8+ clones were not known.

The CDR3 contains 17 residues. With 4 bases removed from V and 3 bases from J, the gap between germline ends came to 20 bases. CDR1 SGHNT and CDR2 YYREEE come from the germline V gene (reference sequence). This sequence originates from a man between 18 and 35 years old with rheumatoid arthritis. The chain combines TRBV5-4 with TRBJ1-3, with D possibly TRBD1 on 6 matching bases. The specimen sequenced was CD8+ T cells sorted from blood. The CDR3 protein is CASSIGTGTNVGNTIYF. The CDR3, as DNA: TGTGCCAGCAGCATAGGGACCGGGACAAACGTTGGAAACACCATATATTTT.